This T cell receptor (beta chain) was observed in a study of T cells in tumors after PD-1 blockade (dated by TCRdb to the late 2010s). Turning to the overall study: Patients were excluded if they had prior checkpoint blockade, use of systemic immunosuppressants, or recent radiotherapy or other anti-cancer therapy within 4 weeks. Pembrolizumab 200 mg every 3 weeks or cemiplimab 350 mg every 2 weeks was administered to patients. Some patients also continued taking vismodegib 150 mg daily during anti-PD-1 treatment. Peripheral blood samples averaged around 120,000 TCR templates (range roughly 22,000-260,000) and 35,000 to 40,000 unique clonotypes. The study performed paired single-cell RNA and TCR sequencing on site-matched tumors from BCC or SCC patients before and after anti-PD-1 therapy. To compare clonotypes in blood and tumor, bulk TCR sequencing was done on nine to ten peripheral blood samples taken from four or five patients. RECIST version 1.1 was the standard used to evaluate clinical response. Findings and caveats that apply to the study as a whole: About 41% of tumor TCR clonotypes were found in blood, and some novel exhausted tumor clones appeared in pre-treatment blood, suggesting peripheral recruitment. Where the novel T cell clones came from was not identified, and possible sources could include lymphoid organs or rare unexpanded clones inside the tumor or in the tumor periphery.

The immunoSEQ platform was used for deep TCRbeta sequencing. Per the source publication's procedure: Only productive rearrangements were exported from the immunoSEQ Analyzer for downstream analysis. T cell phenotypes were assigned to bulk TCRbeta clonotypes by matching to single-cell RNA+TCR-seq clones sharing the same TCRbeta sequence. Clone enrichment in tumor was computed as tumor frequency divided by PBMC frequency from bulk TCR sequencing. GLIPH was used to sort TCRs into specificity groups, which are clusters of distinct TCRs that likely recognize common antigens through shared CDR3 motifs. In TCRdb, the immuneACCESS table is reduced to in-frame sequences with V and J assigned. These tables do not hold every clone; where another copy was compared, an unresolved V gene accounts for under half, and the others remain unexplained. D and trimming come from the DNA, and the V and J calls and clone size come from that table. The sample yields some 47,000 clones; more than 70% were counted once. Clones ranked in the top ten supply approximately 16% of the sample.

Comment on this clone: This clone's antigen is unknown. Base qualities were left out, and no much larger clone turns up one base away.

The sample's time point label, in plain terms: before anti-PD-1 therapy. For bulk TCRbeta sequencing, genomic DNA was extracted from tumor biopsies or peripheral blood, and input amounts ranged from 616 ng to 6,004 ng. Every patient had histologically proven advanced or metastatic basal or squamous cell carcinoma and was a poor candidate for surgical resection. The basal cell carcinoma cohort was made up of 11 patients, and bulk tumor TCR sequencing was performed for 8 of these patients. This TCR came from a human donor with basal cell carcinoma. The sample consisted of PBMCs, taken before anti-PD-1 treatment.

Here is the DNA: TGTGCCAGCAGTCCAGTTGTCGGGGGCGGGGAGACCCAGTACTTC. It is translated as CASSPVVGGGETQYF. This receptor chain uses TRBV27 and TRBJ2-5, with the D gene possibly TRBD1 or TRBD2, each one fitting 6 bases. The germline V gene (reference sequence) yields MNHEY for CDR1 and SMNVEV for CDR2. A distance of 18 bases separates the germline ends of V and J, which lose 5 bases and 5 bases respectively. Including cysteine and phenylalanine, the CDR3 has 15 amino acids. This entry keeps only the CDR3 DNA: 45 bases, framed from base 1.